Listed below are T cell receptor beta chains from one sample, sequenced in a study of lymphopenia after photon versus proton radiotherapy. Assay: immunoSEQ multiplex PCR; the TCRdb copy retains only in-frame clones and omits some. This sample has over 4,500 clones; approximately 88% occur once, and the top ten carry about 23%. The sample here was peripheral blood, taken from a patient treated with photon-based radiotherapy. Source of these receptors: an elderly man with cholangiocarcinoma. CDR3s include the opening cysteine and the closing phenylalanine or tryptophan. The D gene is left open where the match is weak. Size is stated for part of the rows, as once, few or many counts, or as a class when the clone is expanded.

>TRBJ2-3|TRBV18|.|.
CASSPRRGRADTQYF
TGTGCCAGCTCACCGCGGCGGGGTAGGGCAGATACGCAGTATTTT
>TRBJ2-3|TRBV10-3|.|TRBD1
CAISADRDTDTQYF
TGTGCCATCAGTGCGGACAGGGACACAGATACGCAGTATTTT
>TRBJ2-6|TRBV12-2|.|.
CASRNAMTPTKSGHVLTF
TGTGCAAGTCGCAACGCCATGACTCCCACAAAGTCGGGCCACGTCCTGACTTTC
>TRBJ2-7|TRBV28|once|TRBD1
CASSRTGPQRGEQYF
TGTGCCAGCAGCAGGACAGGGCCTCAACGAGGTGAGCAGTACTTC
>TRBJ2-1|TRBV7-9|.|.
CASRNFNTLRGLKNNEQFF
TGTGCCAGCAGGAACTTCAACACCCTGCGGGGTCTAAAGAACAATGAGCAGTTCTTC
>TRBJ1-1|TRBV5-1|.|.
CASRPNTNMNTEAFF
TGCGCCAGCCGACCAAACACCAATATGAACACTGAAGCTTTCTTT
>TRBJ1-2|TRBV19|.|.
CASALSRVHGYTF
TGTGCCAGTGCCCTTAGCAGGGTCCATGGCTACACCTTC
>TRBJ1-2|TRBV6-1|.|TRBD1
CASEGQGLYGYTF
TGTGCCAGCGAGGGACAGGGTTTATATGGCTACACCTTC
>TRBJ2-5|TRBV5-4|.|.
CASSLQRGSGETQYF
TGTGCCAGCAGCTTGCAAAGGGGGTCCGGAGAGACCCAGTACTTC
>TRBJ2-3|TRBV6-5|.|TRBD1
CASSYGQGTDTQYF
TGTGCCAGCAGTTACGGACAGGGTACAGATACGCAGTATTTT
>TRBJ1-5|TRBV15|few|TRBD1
CATSSGQGREAQHF
TGTGCCACCAGCAGTGGACAGGGTCGAGAGGCCCAGCATTTT
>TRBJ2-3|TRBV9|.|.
CASSVGRPSTDTQYF
TGTGCCAGCAGCGTAGGCAGACCAAGCACAGATACGCAGTATTTT